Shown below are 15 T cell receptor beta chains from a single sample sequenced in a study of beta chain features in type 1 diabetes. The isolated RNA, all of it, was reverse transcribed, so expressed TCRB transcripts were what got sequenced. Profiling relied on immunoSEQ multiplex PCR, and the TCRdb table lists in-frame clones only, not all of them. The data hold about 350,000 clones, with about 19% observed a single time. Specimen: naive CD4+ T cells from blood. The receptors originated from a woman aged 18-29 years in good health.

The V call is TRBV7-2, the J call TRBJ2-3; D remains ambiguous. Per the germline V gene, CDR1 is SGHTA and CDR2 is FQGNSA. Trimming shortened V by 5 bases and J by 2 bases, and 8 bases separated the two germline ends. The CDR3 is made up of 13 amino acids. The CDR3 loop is CASSPTPTDTQYF. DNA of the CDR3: TGTGCCAGCAGCCCTACCCCCACAGATACGCAGTATTTT.

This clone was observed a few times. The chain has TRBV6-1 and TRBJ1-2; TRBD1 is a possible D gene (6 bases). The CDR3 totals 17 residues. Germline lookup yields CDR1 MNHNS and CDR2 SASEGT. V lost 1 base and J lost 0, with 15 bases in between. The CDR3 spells CASSEVMGQASNYGYTF. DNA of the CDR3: TGTGCCAGCAGTGAAGTGATGGGACAAGCCTCTAACTATGGCTACACCTTC.

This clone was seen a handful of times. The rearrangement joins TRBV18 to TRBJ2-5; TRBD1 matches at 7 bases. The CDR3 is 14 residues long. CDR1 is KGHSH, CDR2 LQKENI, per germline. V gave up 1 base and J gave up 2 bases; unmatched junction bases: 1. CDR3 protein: CASSPQDRQETQYF. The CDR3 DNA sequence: TGTGCCAGCTCACCACAGGACAGGCAAGAGACCCAGTACTTC.

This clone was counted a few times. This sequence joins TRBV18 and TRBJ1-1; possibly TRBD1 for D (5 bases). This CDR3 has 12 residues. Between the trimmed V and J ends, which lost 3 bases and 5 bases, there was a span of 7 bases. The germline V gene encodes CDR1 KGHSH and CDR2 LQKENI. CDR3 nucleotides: TGTGCCAGCTCACCGCGACAGACTGAAGCTTTCTTT. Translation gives CASSPRQTEAFF.

CDR3 protein: CASSVRTGYYYEQYF. The DNA of the CDR3 is TGTGCCAGCAGTGTAAGGACAGGGTATTACTACGAGCAGTACTTC. V gene TRBV6-1 combines with J gene TRBJ2-7; 8 bases match TRBD1. This CDR3 contains 15 residues. V trimming: 4 bases; J trimming: 3 bases; junction bases outside the gene matches: 8. From germline, CDR1 is MNHNS and CDR2 SASEGT.

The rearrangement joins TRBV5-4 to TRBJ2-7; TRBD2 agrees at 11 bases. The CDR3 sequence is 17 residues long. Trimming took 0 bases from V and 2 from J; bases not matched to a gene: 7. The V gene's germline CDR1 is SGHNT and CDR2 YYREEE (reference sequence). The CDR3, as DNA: TGTGCCAGCAGCTTGGGACGGACTAGCGGGCCAGCCTACGAGCAGTACTTC. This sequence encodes CASSLGRTSGPAYEQYF.

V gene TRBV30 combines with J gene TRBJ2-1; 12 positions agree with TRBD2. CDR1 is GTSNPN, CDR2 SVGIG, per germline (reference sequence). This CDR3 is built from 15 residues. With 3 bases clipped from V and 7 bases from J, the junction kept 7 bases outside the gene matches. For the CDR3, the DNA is TGTGCCTGGAGGCTAGCGGGAGGGCCCTGGAATGAGCAGTTCTTC. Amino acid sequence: CAWRLAGGPWNEQFF.

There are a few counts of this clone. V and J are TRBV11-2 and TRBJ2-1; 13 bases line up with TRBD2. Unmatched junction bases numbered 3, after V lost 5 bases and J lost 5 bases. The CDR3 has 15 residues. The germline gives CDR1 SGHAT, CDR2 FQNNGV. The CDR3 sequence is CASSQGTSGNNEQFF. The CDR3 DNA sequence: TGTGCCAGCAGCCAAGGGACTAGCGGGAACAATGAGCAGTTCTTC.

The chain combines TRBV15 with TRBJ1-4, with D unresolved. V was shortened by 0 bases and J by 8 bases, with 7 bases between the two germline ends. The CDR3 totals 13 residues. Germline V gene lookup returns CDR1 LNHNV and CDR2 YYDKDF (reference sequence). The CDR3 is CATSRERREKLFF. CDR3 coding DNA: TGTGCCACCAGCAGAGAGCGAAGAGAAAAACTGTTTTTT.

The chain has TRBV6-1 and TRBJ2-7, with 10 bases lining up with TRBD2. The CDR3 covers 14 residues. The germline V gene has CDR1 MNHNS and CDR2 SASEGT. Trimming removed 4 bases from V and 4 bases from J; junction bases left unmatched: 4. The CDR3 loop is CASSVSGRDYEQYF. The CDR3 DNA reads TGTGCCAGCAGTGTGAGCGGGAGGGATTACGAGCAGTACTTC.

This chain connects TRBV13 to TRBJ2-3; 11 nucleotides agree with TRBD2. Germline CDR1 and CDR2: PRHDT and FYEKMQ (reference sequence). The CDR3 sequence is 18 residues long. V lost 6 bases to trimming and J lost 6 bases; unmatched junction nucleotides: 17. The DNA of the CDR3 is TGTGCCAGCAGACATATTAGCGGGAGGGCCATCGGTGGGGATACGCAGTATTTT. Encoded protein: CASRHISGRAIGGDTQYF.

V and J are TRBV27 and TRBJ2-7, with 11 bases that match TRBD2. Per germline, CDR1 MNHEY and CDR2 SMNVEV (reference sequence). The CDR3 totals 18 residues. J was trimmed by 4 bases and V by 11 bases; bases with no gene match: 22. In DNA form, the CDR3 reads TGTGCCCCCAATCGGGGGGGCCCGCGACTAGCGGGGCGATACGAGCAGTACTTC. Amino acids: CAPNRGGPRLAGRYEQYF.

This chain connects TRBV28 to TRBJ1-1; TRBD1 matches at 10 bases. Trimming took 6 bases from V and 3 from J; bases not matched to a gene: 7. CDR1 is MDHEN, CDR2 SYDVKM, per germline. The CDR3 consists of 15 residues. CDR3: CASRRTGGIHTEAFF. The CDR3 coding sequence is TGTGCCAGCAGGAGGACAGGGGGGATACACACTGAAGCTTTCTTT.

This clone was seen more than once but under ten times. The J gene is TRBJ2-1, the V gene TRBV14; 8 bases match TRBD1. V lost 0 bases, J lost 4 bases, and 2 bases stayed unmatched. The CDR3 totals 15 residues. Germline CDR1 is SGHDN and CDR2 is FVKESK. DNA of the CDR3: TGTGCCAGCAGCCAAGAAGGGACAGGTTACAATGAGCAGTTCTTC. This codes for CASSQEGTGYNEQFF.

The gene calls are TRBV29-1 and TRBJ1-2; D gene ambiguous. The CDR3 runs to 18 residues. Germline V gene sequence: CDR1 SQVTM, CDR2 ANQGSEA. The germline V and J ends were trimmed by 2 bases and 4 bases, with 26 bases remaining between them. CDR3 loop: CSVETHMQQGSGSYGYTF. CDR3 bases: TGCAGCGTTGAAACCCATATGCAACAAGGAAGCGGGAGCTATGGCTACACCTTC.